The 8 T cell receptor beta chains given below trace back to one sample, sequenced in a study of cytomegalovirus exposure and HLA in healthy donors. The PCR made use of 60 Vbeta and 13 Jbeta primers. The method was immunoSEQ multiplex PCR; TCRdb's version includes in-frame clones alone and lacks a portion of them. The table lists 150,000 to 200,000 clones, around 80% of them singletons. Sequencing was performed on PBMCs. These receptors came from a woman aged 18-29 years in good health and CMV-seronegative.

The chain carries TRBV5-5 and TRBJ2-7; D possibly corresponds to TRBD1 (5 bases). The germline V gene has CDR1 SGHKS and CDR2 YYEKEE (reference sequence). The CDR3 is 16 amino acids. V was trimmed by 0 bases and J by 7 bases, leaving 20 bases between them. This CDR3 is CASSLEGWSRPVEQYV. CDR3 nucleotides: TGTGCCAGCAGCTTGGAGGGGTGGAGCAGACCTGTAGAGCAGTACGTC.

This chain connects TRBV30 to TRBJ2-5; D uncertain. The CDR3 is 13 amino acids. Trimming took 2 bases from V and 2 from J, leaving 9 bases between them. CDR1 is GTSNPN, CDR2 SVGIG, per germline (reference sequence). The CDR3 loop reads CAWSIGDQETQYF. CDR3 DNA sequence: TGTGCCTGGAGTATCGGTGATCAAGAGACCCAGTACTTC.

The V gene is TRBV6-5, the J gene TRBJ2-2; D is unclear. Germline V gives CDR1 MNHEY, CDR2 SVGAGI. The V and J ends lost 2 bases and 5 bases respectively, with 6 bases between them. The CDR3 has 13 residues. CDR3 protein: CASSYPTTGELFF. The CDR3, as DNA: TGTGCCAGCAGTTACCCCACTACCGGGGAGCTGTTTTTT.

This clone came up once. The DNA of the CDR3 is TGCGCCAGCAGGATGACAGGGACAAGCTATGGCTACACCTTC. Encoded protein: CASRMTGTSYGYTF. The chain has TRBV5-1 and TRBJ1-2, with 7 bases aligning to TRBD1. This CDR3 is built from 14 residues. The trim removed 5 bases at V and 4 bases at J, leaving 8 bases unmatched. From germline, CDR1 is SGHRS and CDR2 YFSETQ.

The chain links TRBV30 to TRBJ1-1; 7 bases line up with TRBD1. Trimming cost V 0 bases and J 2 bases; bases outside gene matches: 9. Germline CDR1 is GTSNPN and CDR2 is SVGIG (reference sequence). The CDR3 is 16 residues long. The CDR3 region is CAWSVYSGGSNTEAFF. The CDR3 DNA sequence: TGTGCCTGGAGTGTATACTCAGGGGGTAGTAACACTGAAGCTTTCTTT. The complete variable domain, with remaining parts taken from reference TRBV30 and TRBJ1-1, reads SQTIHQWPATLVQPVGSPLSLECTVEGTSNPNLYWYRQAAGRGLQLLFYSVGIGQISSEVPQNLSASRPQDRQFILSSKKLLLSDSGFYLCAWSVYSGGSNTEAFFGQGTRLTVV.

The chain employs TRBV6-6 and TRBJ1-2; 10 bases map to TRBD1. With 5 bases clipped from V and 8 bases from J, the junction kept 8 bases outside the gene matches. This CDR3 contains 14 residues. In germline, CDR1 is MNHNY, CDR2 SVGAGI (reference sequence). CDR3 loop: CASSAPTGGKGYTF. CDR3 DNA sequence: TGTGCCAGCAGTGCCCCGACAGGGGGCAAGGGCTACACCTTC.

The rearrangement uses TRBV28 and TRBJ2-1; TRBD2 aligns across 13 bases. Per germline, CDR1 MDHEN and CDR2 SYDVKM. CDR3 length: 16 residues. After removal of 6 bases from V and 5 bases from J, the junction contained 7 bases not matched to a gene. The CDR3 region has the DNA TGTGCCAGCAGGGTGACTAGCGGGAGGACCGACAATGAGCAGTTCTTC. It yields the protein CASRVTSGRTDNEQFF.

The V call is TRBV7-8, the J call TRBJ2-5; D is uncertain. The DNA end lines up better with TRBJ2-7; the J call may be wrong. This CDR3 region has 14 residues. Per the germline V gene, CDR1 is SGHVS and CDR2 is FQNEAQ. The CDR3 DNA is TGTGCCAGCAGCTTATTAGGTATTGAAAGCGAGCAGTACTTC. It translates to CASSLLGIESEQYF.